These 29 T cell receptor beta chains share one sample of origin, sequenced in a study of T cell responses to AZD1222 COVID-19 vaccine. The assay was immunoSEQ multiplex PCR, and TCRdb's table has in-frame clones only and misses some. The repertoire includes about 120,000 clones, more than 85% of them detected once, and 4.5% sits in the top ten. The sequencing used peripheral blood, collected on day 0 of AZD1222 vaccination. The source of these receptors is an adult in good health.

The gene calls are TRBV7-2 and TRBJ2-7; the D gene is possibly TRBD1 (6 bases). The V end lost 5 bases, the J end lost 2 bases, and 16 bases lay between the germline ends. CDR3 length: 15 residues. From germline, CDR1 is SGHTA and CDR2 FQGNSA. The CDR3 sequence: CASSPRQAGAYEQYF. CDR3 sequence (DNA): TGTGCCAGCAGCCCGAGACAGGCTGGGGCCTACGAGCAGTACTTC.

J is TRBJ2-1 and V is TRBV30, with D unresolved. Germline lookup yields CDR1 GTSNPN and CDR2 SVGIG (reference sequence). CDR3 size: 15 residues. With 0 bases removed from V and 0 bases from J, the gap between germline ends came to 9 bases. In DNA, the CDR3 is TGTGCCTGGAGTGTAATAACGAGCTCCTACAATGAGCAGTTCTTC. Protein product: CAWSVITSSYNEQFF. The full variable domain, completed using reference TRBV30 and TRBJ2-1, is SQTIHQWPATLVQPVGSPLSLECTVEGTSNPNLYWYRQAAGRGLQLLFYSVGIGQISSEVPQNLSASRPQDRQFILSSKKLLLSDSGFYLCAWSVITSSYNEQFFGPGTRLTVL.

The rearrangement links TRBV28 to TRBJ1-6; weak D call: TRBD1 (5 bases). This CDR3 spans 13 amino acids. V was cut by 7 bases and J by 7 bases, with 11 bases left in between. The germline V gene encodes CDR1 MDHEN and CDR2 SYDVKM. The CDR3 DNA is TGTGCCAGCAAAGGGGTTCACAATTCACCCCTCCACTTT. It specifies CASKGVHNSPLHF.

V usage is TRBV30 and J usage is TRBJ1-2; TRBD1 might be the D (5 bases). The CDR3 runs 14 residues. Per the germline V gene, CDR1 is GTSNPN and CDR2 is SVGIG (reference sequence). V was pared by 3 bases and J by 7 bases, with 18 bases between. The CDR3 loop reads CAWSPLGLGGGYTF. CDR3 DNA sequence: TGTGCCTGGAGCCCCCTCGGGCTCGGGGGTGGCTACACCTTC.

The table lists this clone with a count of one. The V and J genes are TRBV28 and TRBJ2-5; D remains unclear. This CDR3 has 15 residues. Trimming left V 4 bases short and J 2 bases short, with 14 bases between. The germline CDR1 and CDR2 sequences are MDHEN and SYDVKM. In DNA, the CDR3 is TGTGCCAGCAGTTCCACTGCTGCTGGGCAAGAGACCCAGTACTTC. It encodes CASSSTAAGQETQYF.

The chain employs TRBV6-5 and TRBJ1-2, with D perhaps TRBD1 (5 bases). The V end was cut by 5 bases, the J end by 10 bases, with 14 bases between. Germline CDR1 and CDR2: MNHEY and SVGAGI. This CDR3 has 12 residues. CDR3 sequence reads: CASSPPGGIYTF. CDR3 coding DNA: TGTGCCAGCAGTCCGCCCGGGGGAATCTACACCTTC.

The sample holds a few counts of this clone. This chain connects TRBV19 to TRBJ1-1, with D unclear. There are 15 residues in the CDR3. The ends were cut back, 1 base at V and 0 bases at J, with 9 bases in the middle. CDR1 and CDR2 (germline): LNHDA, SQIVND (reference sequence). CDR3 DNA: TGTGCCAGTAGTATAGGAGCGACACTGAACACTGAAGCTTTCTTT. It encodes CASSIGATLNTEAFF. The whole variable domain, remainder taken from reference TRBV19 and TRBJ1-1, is DGGITQSPKYLFRKEGQNVTLSCEQNLNHDAMYWYRQDPGQGLRLIYYSQIVNDFQKGDIAEGYSVSREKKESFPLTVTSAQKNPTAFYLCASSIGATLNTEAFFGQGTRLTVV.

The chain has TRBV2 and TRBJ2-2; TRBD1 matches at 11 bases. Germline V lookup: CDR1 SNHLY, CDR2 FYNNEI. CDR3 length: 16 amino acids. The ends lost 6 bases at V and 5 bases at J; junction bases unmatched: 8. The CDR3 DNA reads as TGTGCCAGCAGGTTCGGGACAGGGGGGAGGACCGGGGAGCTGTTTTTT. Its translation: CASRFGTGGRTGELFF.

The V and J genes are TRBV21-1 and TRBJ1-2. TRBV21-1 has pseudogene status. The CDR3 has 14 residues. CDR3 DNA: TGTGCCAGCAGCAAACGAGCAGGACGTCTGGGCTACACCTTC. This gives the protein CASSKRAGRLGYTF.

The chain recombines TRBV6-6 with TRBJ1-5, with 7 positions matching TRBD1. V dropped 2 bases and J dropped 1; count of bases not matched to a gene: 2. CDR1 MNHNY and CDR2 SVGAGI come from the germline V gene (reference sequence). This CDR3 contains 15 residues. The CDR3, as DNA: TGTGCCAGCAGTTACGGGACAGAGAGCAATCAGCCCCAGCATTTT. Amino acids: CASSYGTESNQPQHF.

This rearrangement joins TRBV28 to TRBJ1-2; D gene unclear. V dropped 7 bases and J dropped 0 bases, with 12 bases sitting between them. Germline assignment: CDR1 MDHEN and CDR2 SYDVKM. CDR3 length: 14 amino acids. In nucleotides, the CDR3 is TGTGCCAGCACCCCGTCCCCAGCTAACTATGGCTACACCTTC. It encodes CASTPSPANYGYTF.

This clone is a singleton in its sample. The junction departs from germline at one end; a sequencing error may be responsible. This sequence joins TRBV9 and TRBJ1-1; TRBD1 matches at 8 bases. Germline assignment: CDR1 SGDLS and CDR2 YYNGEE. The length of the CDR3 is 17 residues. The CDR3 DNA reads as TGTGCCAGCAGCGCCGAGAACAGGGGGATTATGAACACTGAGGCTTTCTTT. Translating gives CASSAENRGIMNTEAFF.

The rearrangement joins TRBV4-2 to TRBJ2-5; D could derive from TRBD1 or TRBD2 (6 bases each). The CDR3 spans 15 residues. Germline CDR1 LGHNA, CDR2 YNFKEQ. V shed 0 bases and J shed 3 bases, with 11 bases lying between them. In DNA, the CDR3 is TGTGCCAGCAGCCAAGATCTGGAGGGGGAAGAGACCCAGTACTTC. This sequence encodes CASSQDLEGEETQYF.

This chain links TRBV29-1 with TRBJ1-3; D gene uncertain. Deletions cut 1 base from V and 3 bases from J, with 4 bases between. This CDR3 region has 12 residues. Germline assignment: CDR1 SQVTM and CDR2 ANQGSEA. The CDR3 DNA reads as TGCAGCGTTGAAGGGAATGGAAACACCATATATTTT. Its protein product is CSVEGNGNTIYF.

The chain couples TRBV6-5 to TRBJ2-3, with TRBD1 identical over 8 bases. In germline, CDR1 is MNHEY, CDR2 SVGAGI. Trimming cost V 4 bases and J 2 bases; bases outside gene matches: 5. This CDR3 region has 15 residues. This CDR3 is CASSSATGVTDTQYF. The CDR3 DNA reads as TGTGCCAGCAGTTCGGCGACAGGGGTCACAGATACGCAGTATTTT.

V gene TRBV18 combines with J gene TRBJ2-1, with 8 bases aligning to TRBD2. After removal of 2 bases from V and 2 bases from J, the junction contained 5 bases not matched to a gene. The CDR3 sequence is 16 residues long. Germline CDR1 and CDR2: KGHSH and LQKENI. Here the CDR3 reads CASSPTSGGAYNEQFF. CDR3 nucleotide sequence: TGTGCCAGCTCACCAACCAGCGGGGGAGCCTACAATGAGCAGTTCTTC.

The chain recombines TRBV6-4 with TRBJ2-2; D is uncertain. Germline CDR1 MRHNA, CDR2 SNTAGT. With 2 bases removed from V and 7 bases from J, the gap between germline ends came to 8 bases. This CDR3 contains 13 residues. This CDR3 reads CASSDGAVGELFF. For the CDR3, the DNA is TGTGCCAGCAGTGACGGCGCGGTCGGGGAGCTGTTTTTT.

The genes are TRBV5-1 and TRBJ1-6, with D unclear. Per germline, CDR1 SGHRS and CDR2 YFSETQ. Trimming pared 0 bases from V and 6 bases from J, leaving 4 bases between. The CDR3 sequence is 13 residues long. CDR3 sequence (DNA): TGCGCCAGCAGCTTGGGTAGTAATTCACCCCTCCACTTT. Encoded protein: CASSLGSNSPLHF.

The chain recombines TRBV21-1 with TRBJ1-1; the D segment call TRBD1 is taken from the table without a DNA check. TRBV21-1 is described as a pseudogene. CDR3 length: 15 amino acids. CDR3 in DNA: TGTGCCAGCAGCATTACTACAGGGGGCGTATTTGAAGCTTTCTTT. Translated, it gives CASSITTGGVFEAFF.

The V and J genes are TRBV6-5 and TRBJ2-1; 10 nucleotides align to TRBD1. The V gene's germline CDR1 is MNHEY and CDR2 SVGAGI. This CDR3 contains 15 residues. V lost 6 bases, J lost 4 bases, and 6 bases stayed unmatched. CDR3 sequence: CASRRRDRGYNEQFF. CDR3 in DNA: TGTGCCAGCAGACGTCGGGACAGGGGATACAATGAGCAGTTCTTC.

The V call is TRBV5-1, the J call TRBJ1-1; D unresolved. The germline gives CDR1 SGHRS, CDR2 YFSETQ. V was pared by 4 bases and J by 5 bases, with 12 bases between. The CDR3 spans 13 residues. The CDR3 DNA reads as TGCGCCAGCAGCCACGGGGTGGAGACTGAAGCTTTCTTT. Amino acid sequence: CASSHGVETEAFF.

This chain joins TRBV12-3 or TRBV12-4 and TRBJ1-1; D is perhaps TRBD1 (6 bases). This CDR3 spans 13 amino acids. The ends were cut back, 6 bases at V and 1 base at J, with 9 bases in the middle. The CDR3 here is CASRPRGNTEAFF. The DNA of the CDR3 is TGTGCCAGCAGACCCAGGGGGAACACTGAAGCTTTCTTT.

The CDR3 nucleotides are TGTGCCAGCAGAACTGGGACAGGGAACTATGGCTACACCTTC. It translates to CASRTGTGNYGYTF. The rearrangement links TRBV28 to TRBJ1-2; 9 bases match TRBD1. Looked up from germline, CDR1 is MDHEN and CDR2 is SYDVKM. CDR3 length equals 14 residues. Trimming removed 6 bases from V and 2 bases from J; junction bases left unmatched: 4.

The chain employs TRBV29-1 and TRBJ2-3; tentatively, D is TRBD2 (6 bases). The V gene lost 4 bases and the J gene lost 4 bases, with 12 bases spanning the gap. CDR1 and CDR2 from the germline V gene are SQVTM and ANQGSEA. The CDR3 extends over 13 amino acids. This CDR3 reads CSVGWRGSDTQYF. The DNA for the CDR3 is TGCAGCGTTGGGTGGAGGGGTTCAGATACGCAGTATTTT.

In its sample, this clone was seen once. This CDR3 is CASSPADLGQETQYF. The CDR3 DNA sequence: TGCGCCAGCAGCCCAGCGGACTTGGGTCAAGAGACCCAGTACTTC. The J gene is TRBJ2-5, the V gene TRBV5-1, with D possibly matching TRBD2 (5 bases). The V gene's germline CDR1 is SGHRS and CDR2 YFSETQ. V gave up 4 bases and J gave up 2 bases, with 15 bases separating them. This CDR3 is built from 15 residues. The full variable domain, in which reference TRBV5-1 and TRBJ2-5 provide the parts outside the CDR3, is KAGVTQTPRYLIKTRGQQVTLSCSPISGHRSVSWYQQTPGQGLQFLFEYFSETQRNKGNFPGRFSGRQFSNSRSEMNVSTLELGDSALYLCASSPADLGQETQYFGPGTRLLVL.

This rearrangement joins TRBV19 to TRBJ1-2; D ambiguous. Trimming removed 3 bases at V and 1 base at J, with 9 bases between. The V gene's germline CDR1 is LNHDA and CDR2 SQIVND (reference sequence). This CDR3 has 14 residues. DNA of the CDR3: TGTGCCAGTAGTATGGGCAGCATTAACTATGGCTACACCTTC. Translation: CASSMGSINYGYTF.

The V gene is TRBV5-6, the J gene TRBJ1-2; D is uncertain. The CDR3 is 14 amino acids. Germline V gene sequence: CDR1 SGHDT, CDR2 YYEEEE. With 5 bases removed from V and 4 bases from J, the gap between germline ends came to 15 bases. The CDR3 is CASRDRGRGYGYTF. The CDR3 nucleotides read TGTGCCAGCAGGGACCGCGGGCGGGGCTATGGCTACACCTTC.

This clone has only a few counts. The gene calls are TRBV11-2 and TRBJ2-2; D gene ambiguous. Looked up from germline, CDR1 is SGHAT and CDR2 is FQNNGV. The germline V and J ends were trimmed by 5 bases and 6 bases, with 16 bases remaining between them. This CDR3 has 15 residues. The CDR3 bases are TGTGCCAGCAGCCCTCGAGGTGTGGGTGCCGGGGAGCTGTTTTTT. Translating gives CASSPRGVGAGELFF. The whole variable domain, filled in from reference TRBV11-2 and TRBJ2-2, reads EAGVAQSPRYKIIEKRQSVAFWCNPISGHATLYWYQQILGQGPKLLIQFQNNGVVDDSQLPKDRFSAERLKGVDSTLKIQPAKLEDSAVYLCASSPRGVGAGELFFGEGSRLTVL.

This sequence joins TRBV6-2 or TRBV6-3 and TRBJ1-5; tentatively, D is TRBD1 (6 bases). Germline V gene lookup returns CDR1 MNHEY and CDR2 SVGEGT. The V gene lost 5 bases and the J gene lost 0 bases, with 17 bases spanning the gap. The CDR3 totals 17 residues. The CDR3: CASSMGTTPYSNQPQHF. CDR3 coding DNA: TGTGCCAGCAGTATGGGGACAACCCCTTATAGCAATCAGCCCCAGCATTTT.